A single sample gave rise to the 14 T cell receptor beta chains below, sequenced in a study of TIL therapy for anti-PD-1-resistant metastatic lung cancer. The time point was: pre-treatment sample, taken before nivolumab and TIL therapy. The immunoSEQ assay was v3. Assay: immunoSEQ multiplex PCR; the TCRdb copy retains only in-frame clones and omits some. The data contain tens of thousands of clones, 87% of them singletons. This specimen was blood, taken at baseline. Every receptor here comes from a person aged 30 to 80 with non-small cell lung cancer.

CDR3 protein: CASSYSNNPRQYF. The CDR3 nucleotides are TGTGCCAGCAGTTACTCAAATAATCCCCGGCAGTACTTC. V gene TRBV6-2 or TRBV6-3 combines with J gene TRBJ2-7; D unresolved. This CDR3 is 13 amino acids long. CDR1 and CDR2 from the germline V gene are MNHEY and SVGEGT. V lost 0 bases and J lost 9, with 12 bases in between.

The rearrangement uses TRBV6-5 and TRBJ1-4; 7 bases are shared with TRBD1. The CDR3 covers 13 residues. Germline CDR1 is MNHEY and CDR2 is SVGAGI. V lost 6 bases to trimming and J lost 7 bases; unmatched junction nucleotides: 5. Written as DNA, the CDR3 is TGTGCCAGCAGCGCAAACAGGGGTGAAAAACTGTTTTTT. This encodes CASSANRGEKLFF.

The CDR3 is CASSIGQALNTEAFF. DNA for the CDR3: TGTGCCAGTAGTATAGGACAGGCTTTGAACACTGAAGCTTTCTTT. This chain links TRBV19 with TRBJ1-1, with D tentatively TRBD1 (6 bases). Germline V gene lookup returns CDR1 LNHDA and CDR2 SQIVND (reference sequence). The CDR3 consists of 15 residues. Deletions cut 1 base from V and 0 bases from J, with 9 bases between.

This chain links TRBV13 with TRBJ2-3; D is undetermined. V lost 2 bases, J lost 4 bases, and 10 bases lay in between. The CDR3 contains 14 residues. Germline V gene sequence: CDR1 PRHDT, CDR2 FYEKMQ (reference sequence). CDR3 amino acids: CASSLIAGADTQYF. The CDR3 region has the DNA TGTGCCAGCAGCTTAATTGCTGGAGCAGATACGCAGTATTTT. The whole variable domain, remainder taken from reference TRBV13 and TRBJ2-3, is AAGVIQSPRHLIKEKRETATLKCYPIPRHDTVYWYQQGPGQDPQFLISFYEKMQSDKGSIPDRFSAQQFSDYHSELNMSSLELGDSALYFCASSLIAGADTQYFGPGTRLTVL.

This clone is a singleton in its sample. The DNA of the CDR3 is TGTGCCAGCAGCCCCGGACTAGCGTCAGATACGCAGTATTTT. Translation gives CASSPGLASDTQYF. This chain links TRBV6-5 with TRBJ2-3; 9 nucleotides line up with TRBD2. CDR1 MNHEY and CDR2 SVGAGI come from the germline V gene. Unmatched junction bases numbered 5, after V lost 6 bases and J lost 4 bases. The CDR3 is 14 amino acids.

The chain couples TRBV19 to TRBJ1-2, with 7 bases identical to TRBD1. The CDR3 has 14 residues. CDR1 LNHDA and CDR2 SQIVND come from the germline V gene (reference sequence). The J segment lost 0 bases and the V segment lost 3 bases, leaving 1 base of the junction unmatched. For the CDR3, the DNA is TGTGCCAGTAGTATTACAGGGGCTAACTATGGCTACACCTTC. The encoded protein is CASSITGANYGYTF.

The chain is built from TRBV6-5 and TRBJ2-5, with D uncertain. Per the germline V gene, CDR1 is MNHEY and CDR2 is SVGAGI. The CDR3 totals 13 residues. With 5 bases removed from V and 2 bases from J, the gap between germline ends came to 9 bases. This CDR3 reads CASSLTHQETQYF. DNA of the CDR3: TGTGCCAGCAGTCTGACTCATCAAGAGACCCAGTACTTC.

The chain recombines TRBV6-6 with TRBJ2-3; the match to TRBD2 covers 12 bases. This CDR3 comprises 16 residues. Germline V gene data show CDR1 as MNHNY and CDR2 as SVGAGI (reference sequence). The ends lost 1 base at V and 4 bases at J; junction bases unmatched: 3. CDR3 nucleotide sequence: TGTGCCAGCAGTTACTTGACTAGCGGGGGCGCAGATACGCAGTATTTT. Encoded protein: CASSYLTSGGADTQYF.

The chain combines TRBV6-1 with TRBJ1-5; D may be TRBD1 (6 bases). V was cut by 4 bases and J by 1 base, with 23 bases left in between. The CDR3 loop spans 19 amino acids. CDR1 and CDR2 from the germline V gene are MNHNS and SASEGT. DNA for the CDR3: TGTGCCAGCAGTGCCTACGAAACGACAGGACGAACCAGCAATCAGCCCCAGCATTTT. Amino acids: CASSAYETTGRTSNQPQHF.

This chain connects TRBV7-8 to TRBJ2-3; TRBD2 aligns across 15 bases. The V segment lost 4 bases and the J segment 1 base; nucleotides outside the gene matches: 15. The CDR3 sequence is 21 residues long. Germline-derived CDR1 and CDR2 are SGHVS and FQNEAQ. Written as DNA, the CDR3 is TGTGCCAGCAGCTCGCGGACTAGCGGGAGGGCCAGTGGTGGCGGCACAGATACGCAGTATTTT. It is translated as CASSSRTSGRASGGGTDTQYF.

The chain couples TRBV28 to TRBJ2-3, with 8 bases identical to TRBD2. V was pared by 2 bases and J by 5 bases, with 3 bases of the junction left unmatched. From germline, CDR1 is MDHEN and CDR2 SYDVKM. This CDR3 has 14 amino acids. The CDR3 nucleotides read TGTGCCAGCAGTTTACTAGCGGGTTTAGATACGCAGTATTTT. Encoded protein: CASSLLAGLDTQYF.

The V and J genes are TRBV11-3 and TRBJ1-1; no definite D call. Trimming removed 2 bases from V and 3 bases from J, with 7 bases in between. Germline-derived CDR1 and CDR2 are SGHNT and YENEEA. This CDR3 spans 13 amino acids. CDR3 bases: TGTGCCAGCAGCTTATCGGTGGACACTGAAGCTTTCTTT. Amino acid sequence: CASSLSVDTEAFF.

The chain links TRBV7-6 to TRBJ1-4; a possible D gene is TRBD1 (5 bases). Per germline, CDR1 SGHVS and CDR2 FNYEAQ. The CDR3 covers 15 residues. Trimming removed 2 bases from V and 8 bases from J, with 15 bases in between. The CDR3 nucleotides read TGTGCCAGCAGCTTACGGTCAGGGTGGAGAGAAAAACTGTTTTTT. It codes for CASSLRSGWREKLFF. The variable domain in full, with the rest retrieved from reference TRBV7-6 and TRBJ1-4, is GAGVSQSPRYKVTKRGQDVALRCDPISGHVSLYWYRQALGQGPEFLTYFNYEAQQDKSGLPNDRFSAERPEGSISTLTIQRTEQRDSAMYRCASSLRSGWREKLFFGSGTQLSVL.

The chain joins TRBV29-1 to TRBJ2-7; the D gene is possibly TRBD1 (5 bases). The ends were cut back, 7 bases at V and 3 bases at J, with 10 bases in the middle. In germline, CDR1 is SQVTM, CDR2 ANQGSEA. The CDR3 covers 11 residues. The CDR3 sequence is CSASGIYEQYF. In nucleotides, the CDR3 is TGCAGCGCATCAGGGATCTACGAGCAGTACTTC.